In its sample, the clone carrying this T cell receptor beta chain was seen a few times. Its specificity is unknown. A much larger clone lies a single base off, so this may be a read error. This entry belongs to a study of T cells in Graves' hyperthyroidism and ophthalmopathy. The wider study: Initial diagnosis, before any treatment, was when peripheral blood was collected. General study results and limits: Clonotypes that were expanded in thyroid above 0.001 mostly appeared in blood too.

The CDR3 is 15 amino acids. Germline V gene data show CDR1 as SGHVS and CDR2 as FQNEAQ. Duration under 3 months, a NOSPECS grade of at least 4, and a Clinical Activity Score of at least 3 characterized the ophthalmopathy patients. TCR beta CDR3 sequences were amplified from RNA transcripts. First-round RT-PCR targeting the TCR CDR3 was performed with the HTBI primer set. TCRdb fed the multiplex PCR reads into MiXCR, producing one record per CDR3 protein. The sample lists more than 300,000 distinct CDR3 sequences; less than 20% were seen once. This chain connects TRBV7-8 to TRBJ1-1, with 8 positions matching TRBD1. Sequenced input: blood. This clonotype originated in a man between 18 and 29 years old with Graves' ophthalmopathy. This chain's CDR3 is CTSSQGTGLYTEAFF. In DNA, the CDR3 is TGTACCAGCAGCCAGGGGACAGGCCTATACACTGAAGCTTTCTTT.